The sequence of this T cell receptor beta chain was determined in a study of blood T cells in healthy people across ages. General study results and limits: When set beside aged donors, long-lived donors presented more naive CD4+ cells and higher diversity.

Alongside a J-beta primer mix, a sample-barcoded 5' primer served in a second PCR lasting about 7 to 11 cycles. Template switching added a 12-random-nucleotide identifier to every cDNA molecule. Paired-end reads containing CDR3 totaled no fewer than 2.5 million for each sample. Using its own MiXCR run on the 5' RACE reads, TCRdb lists one record per CDR3 protein. Found here are hundreds of thousands of distinct CDR3 sequences, 25% to 30% of them singletons; the top ten hold approximately 28%. Of note for this clonotype: The antigen is not known.

The study recruited healthy Caucasian donors from Russia who were aged about 6 to 100. Trimming at V came to 5 bases and at J to 1 base, leaving 10 bases not matched to a gene. The CDR3 length is 16 residues. Germline V CDR1 and CDR2: SGHVS, FQNEAQ. Sequences were obtained from blood. This sequence was found in a woman in her 70s in good health. This rearrangement joins TRBV7-8 to TRBJ2-5; 7 bases agree with TRBD1. CDR3 DNA sequence: TGTGCCAGCAGCACTAGACTCCGGGACAGCCAAGAGACCCAGTACTTC. It specifies CASSTRLRDSQETQYF.